The T cell receptor beta chain described here comes from a study of somatic mutations in cytotoxic T cells in rheumatoid arthritis. Study context: Right after diagnosis, and before any treatment had started, patient peripheral blood (under 33 ml EDTA) was drawn. Including V beta1+ cells that were sequenced for TCRB, some T-cell populations stained with V beta antibodies were flow-sorted at nearly 100% purity. Regarding the study as a whole: A largest CD8+ clone above 20% of CD8+ cells occurred in about an eighth of the roughly 65 patients.

Generated by immunoSEQ multiplex PCR, the TCRdb table keeps only in-frame clones and is missing some. The repertoire holds about 3,800 clones, with approximately 74% as singletons. This clone was seen only a few times. Its antigen is undetermined. The sequencing sample was made of CD8+ T cells sorted from blood. This receptor was identified in an adult with rheumatoid arthritis.

In nucleotides, the CDR3 is TGTGCCAGCAGCGGATCCCTTAGCGGGAGGGCCGCCGGGGAGCTGTTTTTT. This sequence encodes CASSGSLSGRAAGELFF. The chain uses TRBV7-9 and TRBJ2-2; TRBD2 matches 11 bases. CDR1 and CDR2 (germline): SEHNR, FQNEAQ (reference sequence). V shed 5 bases and J 6 bases; nucleotides not matched to a gene: 11. CDR3 length: 17 amino acids.